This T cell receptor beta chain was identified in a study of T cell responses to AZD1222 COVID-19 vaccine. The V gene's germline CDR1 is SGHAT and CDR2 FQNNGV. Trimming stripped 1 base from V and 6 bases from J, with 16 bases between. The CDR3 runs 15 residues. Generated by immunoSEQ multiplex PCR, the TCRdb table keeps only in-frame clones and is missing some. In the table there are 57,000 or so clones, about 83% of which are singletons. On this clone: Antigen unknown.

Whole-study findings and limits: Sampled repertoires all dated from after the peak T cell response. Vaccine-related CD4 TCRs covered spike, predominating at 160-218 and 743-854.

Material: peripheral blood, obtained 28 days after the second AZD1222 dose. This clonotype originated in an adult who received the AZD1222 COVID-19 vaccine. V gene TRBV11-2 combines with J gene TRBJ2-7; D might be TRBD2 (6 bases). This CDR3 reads CASSLVGGVSSEQYF. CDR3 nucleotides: TGTGCCAGCAGCTTAGTGGGAGGAGTATCAAGCGAGCAGTACTTC.